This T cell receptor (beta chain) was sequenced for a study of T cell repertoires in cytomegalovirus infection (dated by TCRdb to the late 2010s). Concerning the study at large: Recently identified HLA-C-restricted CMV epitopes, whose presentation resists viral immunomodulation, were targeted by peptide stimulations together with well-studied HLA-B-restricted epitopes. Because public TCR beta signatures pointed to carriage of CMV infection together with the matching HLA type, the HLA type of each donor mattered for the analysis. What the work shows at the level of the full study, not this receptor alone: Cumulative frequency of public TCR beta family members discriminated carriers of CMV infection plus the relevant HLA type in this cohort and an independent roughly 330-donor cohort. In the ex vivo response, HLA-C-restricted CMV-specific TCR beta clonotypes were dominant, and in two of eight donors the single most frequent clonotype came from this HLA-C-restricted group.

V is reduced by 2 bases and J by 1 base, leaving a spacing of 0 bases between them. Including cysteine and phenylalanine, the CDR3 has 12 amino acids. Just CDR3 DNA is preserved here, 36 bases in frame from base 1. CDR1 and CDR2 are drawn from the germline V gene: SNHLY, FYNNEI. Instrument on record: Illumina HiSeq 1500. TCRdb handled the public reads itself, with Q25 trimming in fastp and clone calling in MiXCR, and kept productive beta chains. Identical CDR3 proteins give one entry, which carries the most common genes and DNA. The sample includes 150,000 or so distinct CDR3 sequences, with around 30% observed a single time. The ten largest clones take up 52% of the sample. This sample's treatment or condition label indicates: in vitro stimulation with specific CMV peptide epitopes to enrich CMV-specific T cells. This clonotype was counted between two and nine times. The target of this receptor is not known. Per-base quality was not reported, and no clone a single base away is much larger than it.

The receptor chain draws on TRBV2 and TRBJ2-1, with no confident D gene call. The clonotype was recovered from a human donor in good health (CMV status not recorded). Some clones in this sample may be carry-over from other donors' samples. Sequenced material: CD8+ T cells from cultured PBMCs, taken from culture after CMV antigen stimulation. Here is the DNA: TGTGCCAGCAGTGAATCCTACAATGAGCAGTTCTTC. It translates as CASSESYNEQFF.